These 6 T cell receptor beta chains came from one sample sequenced in a study of cytomegalovirus exposure and HLA in healthy donors. 13 Jbeta primers and 60 Vbeta primers were used for the PCR. This table comes from immunoSEQ multiplex PCR, and its TCRdb copy is limited to in-frame clones, with some not included. The sample lists 150,000 to 200,000 clones, roughly three quarters occurring once. The material sequenced was PBMCs. These receptors all come from a male donor in good health and CMV-seronegative.

This clone was picked up one time. V gene TRBV9 combines with J gene TRBJ2-3, with TRBD2 identical over 9 bases. Germline V gene lookup returns CDR1 SGDLS and CDR2 YYNGEE. Trimming took 4 bases from V and 2 from J; bases not matched to a gene: 8. CDR3 length: 16 amino acids. Here the CDR3 reads CASSTQLAGLTDTQYF. The DNA of the CDR3 is TGTGCCAGCAGCACCCAGCTAGCGGGGCTCACAGATACGCAGTATTTT.

The gene calls are TRBV18 and TRBJ1-1; TRBD1 is a possible D gene (5 bases). V lost 3 bases and J 10 bases, leaving 18 bases between the germline ends. This CDR3 comprises 14 residues. Germline CDR1 reads KGHSH; CDR2 reads LQKENI. CDR3 region: CASSPAVEGVGAFF. As DNA, the CDR3 is TGTGCCAGCTCACCGGCGGTGGAAGGGGTGGGAGCTTTCTTT.

This chain links TRBV19 with TRBJ2-6; D unclear. CDR3 length: 16 residues. V dropped 6 bases and J dropped 0 bases, with 12 bases sitting between them. Per germline, CDR1 LNHDA and CDR2 SQIVND (reference sequence). The CDR3 nucleotides are TGTGCCAGTAGCCCCAACCACAACTCTGGGGCCAACGTCCTGACTTTC. This sequence encodes CASSPNHNSGANVLTF.

The J gene is TRBJ2-1, the V gene TRBV7-9, with TRBD2 identical over 11 bases. This CDR3 contains 13 residues. The J segment lost 15 bases and the V segment lost 4 bases, leaving 8 bases of the junction unmatched. Germline values: CDR1 SEHNR, CDR2 FQNEAQ (reference sequence). The CDR3 nucleotides read TGTGCCAGCAGCTCTCAACTAGCGGGAGTTTTGTTCTTC. Translated: CASSSQLAGVLFF. Complete variable domain (other parts from reference TRBV7-9 and TRBJ2-1): DTGVSQNPRHKITKRGQNVTFRCDPISEHNRLYWYRQTLGQGPEFLTYFQNEAQLEKSRLLSDRFSAERPKGSFSTLEIQRTEQGDSAMYLCASSSQLAGVLFFGPGTRLTVL.

This chain links TRBV14 with TRBJ2-7, with a weak D call TRBD1 (5 bases). From germline, CDR1 is SGHDN and CDR2 FVKESK. V was clipped by 1 base and J by 2 bases, with 12 bases between them. This CDR3 contains 15 residues. The CDR3 DNA reads as TGTGCCAGCAGCCAAGTGTCAGGGCCTACCTACGAGCAGTACTTC. Its translation is CASSQVSGPTYEQYF. Using reference TRBV14 and TRBJ2-7 for the parts outside the CDR3, the full variable domain is EAGVTQFPSHSVIEKGQTVTLRCDPISGHDNLYWYRRVMGKEIKFLLHFVKESKQDESGMPNNRFLAERTGGTYSTLKVQPAELEDSGVYFCASSQVSGPTYEQYFGPGTRLTVT.

As for this clone: Additional DNA sequences in this sample encode the identical CDR3. The chain couples TRBV7-2 to TRBJ1-5; 7 nucleotides agree with TRBD1. V was pared by 2 bases and J by 1 base, with 2 bases of the junction left unmatched. CDR1 is SGHTA and CDR2 is FQGNSA in the germline V gene. There are 15 residues in the CDR3. In nucleotides, the CDR3 is TGTGCCAGCAGCTTAAGGGGGCTGAGCAATCAGCCCCAGCATTTT. It encodes CASSLRGLSNQPQHF.